This T cell receptor (beta chain) is drawn from a study of T-cell memory formation after mild COVID-19. As for the study in general: TCR clusters largely stayed donor specific. Study results and limitations: Day 15 to 85 contracting clones showed balanced CD4/CD8; later expanders leaned CD4+. Contracting clones localized mainly to CM and EM when CD4+ and mainly to EMRA when CD8+.

Constant-segment primers and 5'RACE yielded cDNA libraries for TCR alpha and TCR beta, each carrying sample barcodes and UMIs. From the 5' RACE reads, TCRdb called clonotypes with MiXCR, one entry per CDR3 protein. The table has 400,000 to 450,000 distinct CDR3 sequences, roughly 18% seen once. The CDR3 is 12 residues long. Germline-derived CDR1 and CDR2 are SGHVS and FNYEAQ. V shed 3 bases and J shed 8 bases, with 5 bases lying between them. This clonotype was found a few times. Its antigen remains unidentified. The J gene is TRBJ1-6, the V gene TRBV7-6, with no clear D. This clonotype was sampled from a man younger than 35 who had mild COVID-19 (a few samples of this study predate the infection). Cell type and time point are not known. Sequencing input: PBMCs or a T cell subset sorted from them (not recorded which). The CDR3: CASSFLDSPLHF. In DNA, the CDR3 is TGTGCCAGCAGCTTCCTAGATTCACCCCTCCACTTT.